This entry lists 20 T cell receptor beta chains sequenced from one sample in a study of cytomegalovirus exposure and HLA in healthy donors. Measured with immunoSEQ multiplex PCR; TCRdb has only the in-frame clones, and not every one. The table has more than 250,000 clones, 87% seen once. The specimen sequenced was PBMCs. Receptors were obtained from a woman aged 25 to 39 in good health and CMV-seropositive.

The chain recombines TRBV15 with TRBJ2-7; TRBD1 matches 7 bases. Germline loops: CDR1 LNHNV, CDR2 YYDKDF (reference sequence). J was trimmed by 1 base and V by 0 bases; bases with no gene match: 6. The CDR3 is 16 residues long. The CDR3 sequence: CATSRDGRQGSYEQYF. The CDR3 DNA sequence: TGTGCCACCAGCAGAGATGGGCGACAGGGATCCTACGAGCAGTACTTC.

V and J are TRBV7-8 and TRBJ2-7, with D perhaps matching TRBD2 (6 bases). The CDR3 runs to 14 residues. Germline CDR1 reads SGHVS; CDR2 reads FQNEAQ. V lost 5 bases, J lost 0 bases, and 11 bases lay in between. The CDR3 here is CASSRLESSYEQYF. The CDR3 coding sequence is TGTGCCAGCAGCAGACTAGAGAGCTCCTACGAGCAGTACTTC.

V gene TRBV30 combines with J gene TRBJ2-5; 10 bases match TRBD2. Trimming took 3 bases from V and 5 from J; bases not matched to a gene: 6. In germline, CDR1 is GTSNPN, CDR2 SVGIG (reference sequence). This CDR3 spans 14 amino acids. The CDR3 bases are TGTGCCTGGAGGAAAGGACTAGCGGCGGAGACCCAGTACTTC. Its protein product is CAWRKGLAAETQYF.

The chain joins TRBV21-1 to TRBJ2-7; TRBD1 is the table's D call and was not checked against the DNA. TRBV21-1 is labeled a pseudogene. The CDR3 runs to 15 residues. The CDR3 DNA sequence: TGTGCCAGCAGCCCACCCCGACAGGGGGTAAACGAGCAGTACTTC. Protein sequence: CASSPPRQGVNEQYF.

The sample holds one count of this clone. The genes are TRBV4-1 and TRBJ1-3; 7 nucleotides align to TRBD1. Germline CDR1 is MGHRA and CDR2 is YSYEKL. V shed 0 bases and J 0 bases; nucleotides not matched to a gene: 11. The CDR3 covers 19 residues. CDR3 DNA sequence: TGCGCCAGCAGCCAAGACCGAAGGGACAGATTTTTCTCTGGAAACACCATATATTTT. This encodes CASSQDRRDRFFSGNTIYF.

The chain combines TRBV29-1 with TRBJ2-5; D is possibly TRBD1 (5 bases). CDR1 is SQVTM, CDR2 ANQGSEA, per germline. Trimming took 6 bases from V and 2 from J, leaving 13 bases between them. CDR3 length: 13 amino acids. CDR3 nucleotides: TGCAGCGTGGGCGACAGACTTCAAGAGACCCAGTACTTC. The encoded protein is CSVGDRLQETQYF.

This sequence joins TRBV19 and TRBJ2-1, with TRBD2 matching over 10 bases. CDR1 and CDR2 from the germline V gene are LNHDA and SQIVND (reference sequence). This CDR3 spans 13 amino acids. The V gene end was trimmed by 10 bases and the J gene end by 7 bases; junction bases not matched to a gene: 7. The CDR3 DNA sequence: TGTGCCACTAGCGGGAGAGGTACGAATGAGCAGTTCTTC. This codes for CATSGRGTNEQFF.

This clone was recorded only once. The chain carries TRBV2 and TRBJ1-2; D is unclear. The germline V and J ends were trimmed by 4 bases and 5 bases, with 11 bases remaining between them. This CDR3 has 13 amino acids. CDR1 and CDR2 (germline): SNHLY, FYNNEI. Here the CDR3 reads CASSAEGSYGYTF. For the CDR3, the DNA is TGTGCCAGCAGTGCTGAAGGGTCTTATGGCTACACCTTC.

The chain couples TRBV28 to TRBJ2-1; TRBD1 matches at 8 bases. Germline-derived CDR1 and CDR2 are MDHEN and SYDVKM. The CDR3 consists of 15 residues. The V segment lost 6 bases and the J segment 8 bases; nucleotides outside the gene matches: 12. CDR3 bases: TGTGCCAGCAGCCGGACAGGGCACAGACGGGATGAGCAGTTCTTC. Amino acids: CASSRTGHRRDEQFF. Full variable domain (remainder filled in from reference TRBV28 and TRBJ2-1): DVKVTQSSRYLVKRTGEKVFLECVQDMDHENMFWYRQDPGLGLRLIYFSYDVKMKEKGDIPEGYSVSREKKERFSLILESASTNQTSMYLCASSRTGHRRDEQFFGPGTRLTVL.

Details on this clone: In the same sample, other DNA sequences code for this CDR3. The chain couples TRBV28 to TRBJ2-7; D not resolved. The germline V and J ends were trimmed by 3 bases and 3 bases, with 9 bases remaining between them. This CDR3 has 13 residues. CDR1 is MDHEN and CDR2 is SYDVKM in the germline V gene. As DNA, the CDR3 is TGTGCCAGCAGTTTGGGCCGAGACTACGAGCAGTACTTC. Translation gives CASSLGRDYEQYF.

The rearrangement uses TRBV27 and TRBJ1-6; TRBD1 might be the D (6 bases). Trimming removed 3 bases at V and 8 bases at J, with 23 bases between. This CDR3 comprises 18 residues. From germline, CDR1 is MNHEY and CDR2 SMNVEV (reference sequence). In DNA, the CDR3 is TGTGCCAGCAGTTTCGTAATCGGGGTACAGGGAGGAGATTCACCCCTCCACTTT. This gives the protein CASSFVIGVQGGDSPLHF.

The chain carries TRBV5-1 and TRBJ2-7; 8 nucleotides match TRBD2. Germline CDR1 reads SGHRS; CDR2 reads YFSETQ. After removal of 0 bases from V and 6 bases from J, the junction contained 8 bases not matched to a gene. The CDR3 totals 15 residues. The CDR3 DNA sequence: TGCGCCAGCAGCTTGGGACTACCAAGCGGGGGCGAGCAGTACTTC. Protein sequence: CASSLGLPSGGEQYF.

A single count supports this clone. The rearrangement uses TRBV28 and TRBJ2-3, with 14 bases identical to TRBD2. Germline trimming cut 2 bases from V and 10 bases from J; bases unmatched to any gene: 5. In germline, CDR1 is MDHEN, CDR2 SYDVKM. The CDR3 is made up of 15 amino acids. CDR3 DNA: TGTGCCAGCAGTTTAACCGGGACTAGCGGGGGTTCGCAGTATTTT. Protein: CASSLTGTSGGSQYF.

This clone was seen a single time. This rearrangement joins TRBV27 to TRBJ1-2; tentatively, D is TRBD1 (5 bases). Germline lookup yields CDR1 MNHEY and CDR2 SMNVEV (reference sequence). Trimming took off 0 bases at V and 6 bases at J, with 11 bases between the two ends. This CDR3 spans 14 amino acids. The CDR3 protein is CASSLSRGGHGYTF. The DNA for the CDR3 is TGTGCCAGCAGTTTATCGCGTGGGGGACATGGCTACACCTTC.

V and J are TRBV14 and TRBJ2-5; 7 bases are shared with TRBD2. This CDR3 is 11 amino acids long. Trimming at V came to 4 bases and at J to 7 bases, leaving 0 bases not matched to a gene. Germline CDR1 reads SGHDN; CDR2 reads FVKESK. As DNA, the CDR3 is TGTGCCAGCAGCCCGGGGGGGACCCAGTACTTC. Protein: CASSPGGTQYF. Filled out from reference TRBV14 and TRBJ2-5, the complete variable domain reads EAGVTQFPSHSVIEKGQTVTLRCDPISGHDNLYWYRRVMGKEIKFLLHFVKESKQDESGMPNNRFLAERTGGTYSTLKVQPAELEDSGVYFCASSPGGTQYFGPGTRLLVL.

This clone was counted only a few times. The chain recombines TRBV12-2 with TRBJ1-1; the table's D call, TRBD1, was not checked against the DNA. TRBV12-2 is reported as a pseudogene. The CDR3 is 17 residues long. CDR3 nucleotide sequence: TGTGCAAGTCGCCCCGGACAGGGGAGGGGTATGAACACTGAAGCTTTCTTT. Residues: CASRPGQGRGMNTEAFF.

This rearrangement joins TRBV4-3 to TRBJ1-2; 7 bases align to TRBD1. Unmatched junction bases numbered 9, after V lost 0 bases and J lost 8 bases. Germline V gene sequence: CDR1 LGHNA, CDR2 YSLEER. This CDR3 contains 15 residues. The CDR3, as DNA: TGCGCCAGCAGCCAAGAGCGGGAACAGGGGAGGGGCTACACCTTC. This encodes CASSQEREQGRGYTF.

The rearrangement joins TRBV6-5 to TRBJ2-5; no clear D. This CDR3 is 13 amino acids long. The germline V and J ends were trimmed by 7 bases and 6 bases, with 15 bases remaining between them. Germline V gene sequence: CDR1 MNHEY, CDR2 SVGAGI. CDR3 in amino acids: CASTARYVKTQYF. CDR3 nucleotides: TGTGCCAGCACCGCCCGTTACGTCAAGACCCAGTACTTC.

The chain couples TRBV9 to TRBJ1-2; 12 bases fit TRBD1. The CDR3 has 17 residues. From germline, CDR1 is SGDLS and CDR2 YYNGEE. Trimming removed 0 bases from V and 3 bases from J; junction bases left unmatched: 6. The CDR3 spells CASSVGGQGAGHYGYTF. The CDR3, as DNA: TGTGCCAGCAGCGTAGGGGGACAGGGGGCCGGGCACTATGGCTACACCTTC.

The CDR3 is CASSYLAALGETEAFF. DNA of the CDR3: TGTGCCAGCAGTTACCTGGCGGCTCTTGGAGAAACTGAAGCTTTCTTT. V is TRBV6-6 and J is TRBJ1-1; no clear D. Trimming took 2 bases from V and 5 from J, leaving 18 bases between them. The CDR3 loop spans 16 amino acids. Per the germline V gene, CDR1 is MNHNY and CDR2 is SVGAGI (reference sequence).